This T cell receptor beta chain was profiled in a study of radiotherapy plus CTLA-4 blockade in lung cancer. Study-wide context: Of the patients, more than 15% showed objective responses and around 29% attained disease control.

The study's findings and limits: TCR clones originating in tumors grew in number in blood after radiotherapy plus ipilimumab. Alongside interferon-beta, early blood T cell clone dynamics were reportedly the best predictor of response.

Comment on this clone: Its antigen is not identified. The sample contains more than one DNA sequence encoding this CDR3.

TCRdb keeps only in-frame clones here, not all; method: immunoSEQ multiplex PCR. Among more than 100,000 clones, about 90% were seen once, and the ten largest hold 5.5% to 8%. The clonotype comes from a human donor with non-small cell lung cancer that progressed on radiotherapy plus ipilimumab. The specimen comprised peripheral blood, sampled from a patient treated with radiotherapy plus ipilimumab.

In DNA, the CDR3 is TGTGCCAGCAGCTCAACAGGGGATACGCAGTATTTT. It encodes CASSSTGDTQYF. The chain recombines TRBV6-5 with TRBJ2-3; D perhaps matches TRBD1 (6 bases). Germline V CDR1 and CDR2: MNHEY, SVGAGI. V was clipped by 6 bases and J by 6 bases, with 10 bases between them. CDR3 size: 12 residues.